These T cell receptor beta chains were read from a single sample in a study of blood T cell repertoires in COVID-19. Libraries were prepared by immunoSEQ multiplex PCR; TCRdb keeps only in-frame clonotypes and omits some of them. The sample holds hundreds of thousands of clones, around 86% seen once. Material: peripheral blood. The receptors derive from an older woman who had recovered from COVID-19. The CDR3 runs from the conserved cysteine through the conserved F or W. A D gene is named only where the DNA matches it firmly. Some rows have no size entry. The others give once, few or many, or a class for an expanded clone.

TRBV18	.	TRBJ1-2	.	CASSPVGTSSPNYGYTF	TGTGCCAGCTCACCTGTAGGGACATCTAGCCCAAACTATGGCTACACCTTC
TRBV28	.	TRBJ1-2	TRBD1	CASNSGTGIFYGYTF	TGTGCCAGCAACTCCGGGACAGGGATCTTCTATGGCTACACCTTC
TRBV7-9	once	TRBJ2-7	.	CASSHRVGSSYEQYF	TGTGCCAGCAGCCATCGAGTGGGCAGCTCCTACGAGCAGTACTTC
TRBV7-3	.	TRBJ1-2	TRBD1	CASSLSPGQGYGYTF	TGTGCCAGCAGCCTCTCCCCGGGACAGGGCTATGGCTACACCTTC
TRBV18	once	TRBJ2-3	TRBD2	CASERAGGADTQYF	TGTGCCAGCGAGCGAGCGGGGGGAGCAGATACGCAGTATTTT
TRBV9	.	TRBJ2-3	TRBD1	CASSRGGTSTDTQYF	TGTGCCAGCAGCCGAGGGGGCACAAGCACAGATACGCAGTATTTT
TRBV5-1	.	TRBJ2-7	TRBD1	CASSLGGQGYYEQYF	TGCGCCAGCAGCTTGGGAGGACAGGGTTACTACGAGCAGTACTTC
TRBV9	.	TRBJ2-3	.	CASSVSGGGYTDTQYF	TGTGCCAGCAGCGTAAGTGGCGGGGGCTACACAGATACGCAGTATTTT
TRBV5-5	once	TRBJ2-5	TRBD2	CASSPRTSGGKETQYF	TGTGCCAGCAGCCCGAGGACTAGCGGGGGCAAAGAGACCCAGTACTTC
TRBV19	.	TRBJ2-2	.	CASTPITVNTGELFF	TGTGCCAGTACCCCGATTACAGTGAACACCGGGGAGCTGTTTTTT
TRBV5-1	.	TRBJ1-3	TRBD1	CASSHEPGQGSSGNTIYF	TGCGCCAGCAGCCACGAACCCGGACAGGGGAGCTCTGGAAACACCATATATTTT
TRBV5-8	.	TRBJ2-7	TRBD2	CASSWGLASSYEQYF	TGTGCCAGCAGCTGGGGACTAGCGAGCTCCTACGAGCAGTACTTC
TRBV7-2	.	TRBJ1-1	TRBD1	CASSFGQGGTEAFF	TGTGCCAGCAGCTTCGGACAGGGGGGCACTGAAGCTTTCTTT
TRBV4-3	.	TRBJ1-2	TRBD1	CASSQDHGQGGDGYTF	TGCGCCAGCAGCCAAGACCACGGACAGGGGGGCGATGGCTACACCTTC
TRBV7-2	.	TRBJ2-7	.	CASSLVVGGPNEQYF	TGTGCCAGCAGCTTAGTTGTGGGGGGGCCTAACGAGCAGTACTTC
TRBV18	few	TRBJ1-3	TRBD1	CASSEQGVAGNTIYF	TGTGCCAGCTCAGAACAGGGGGTCGCTGGAAACACCATATATTTT
TRBV5-1	.	TRBJ1-1	TRBD1	CASSFGQGGVDTEAFF	TGCGCCAGCAGTTTTGGACAGGGTGGAGTGGACACTGAAGCTTTCTTT
TRBV11-2	.	TRBJ1-1	.	CASSLVYRDAPEAFF	TGTGCCAGCAGCTTAGTGTACAGGGATGCCCCTGAAGCTTTCTTT
TRBV5-1	.	TRBJ1-3	.	CASTPTGGAGNTIYF	TGCGCCAGCACCCCGACAGGTGGGGCGGGAAACACCATATATTTT
TRBV6-5	.	TRBJ1-2	.	CASSYGGENGYTF	TGTGCCAGCAGTTATGGAGGGGAGAATGGCTACACCTTC
TRBV2	.	TRBJ1-1	.	CASTQGYRAEAFF	TGTGCCAGCACCCAGGGGTATCGGGCTGAAGCTTTCTTT
TRBV2	.	TRBJ1-4	TRBD1	CASGRGQGGEKLFF	TGTGCCAGCGGGCGAGGACAGGGTGGCGAAAAACTGTTTTTT
TRBV12-5	.	TRBJ2-5	TRBD2	CASGPGTSGGLQETQYF	TGTGCTAGTGGACCCGGGACTAGCGGGGGCCTGCAAGAGACCCAGTACTTC
TRBV2	.	TRBJ2-1	.	CASRGRDEQFF	TGTGCCAGCAGGGGGCGGGACGAGCAGTTCTTC
TRBV5-1	few	TRBJ2-5	.	CASSLGWPETQYF	TGCGCCAGCAGCTTGGGATGGCCAGAGACCCAGTACTTC
TRBV5-1	.	TRBJ2-7	.	CASSYLGQSYEQYF	TGCGCCAGCAGCTATCTAGGACAGAGCTACGAGCAGTACTTC
TRBV24-1	.	TRBJ2-7	.	CATSEGQGLSYEQYF	TGTGCCACCAGTGAAGGGCAGGGACTCTCCTACGAGCAGTACTTC
TRBV19	.	TRBJ1-5	TRBD1	CASSILGGSNQPQHF	TGTGCCAGTAGTATATTAGGGGGCTCCAATCAGCCCCAGCATTTT
TRBV7-9	once	TRBJ1-6	.	CASSLGGSSYNSPLHF	TGTGCCAGCAGCTTAGGCGGTAGCTCCTATAATTCACCCCTCCACTTT
TRBV27	once	TRBJ1-2	.	CASSLLDRLNYGYTF	TGTGCCAGCAGTTTATTGGACAGACTTAACTATGGCTACACCTTC
TRBV5-4	.	TRBJ1-1	.	CASSSWAVTEAFF	TGTGCCAGCAGCTCCTGGGCAGTCACTGAAGCTTTCTTT
TRBV7-9	.	TRBJ1-5	TRBD1	CASSQQGISNQPQHF	TGTGCCAGCAGCCAACAGGGGATTAGCAATCAGCCCCAGCATTTT
TRBV13	.	TRBJ2-7	.	CASSWGRGNEQYF	TGTGCCAGCAGCTGGGGCAGGGGAAACGAGCAGTACTTC
TRBV23-1	.	TRBJ1-6	.	CASSQPGEPLGLYNSPLHF	TGCGCCAGCAGTCAGCCAGGGGAGCCCTTGGGGCTTTATAATTCACCCCTCCACTTT
TRBV3-1/TRBV3-2	.	TRBJ2-1	TRBD2	CASSRRGGHNEQFF	TGTGCCAGCAGCCGACGGGGGGGCCACAATGAGCAGTTCTTC
TRBV12-3/TRBV12-4	.	TRBJ2-7	.	CASSSHPENEQYF	TGTGCCAGCAGTTCCCACCCTGAGAACGAGCAGTACTTC
TRBV19	.	TRBJ2-5	TRBD1	CASSMIGTGARETQYF	TGTGCCAGTAGTATGATTGGGACAGGGGCACGTGAGACCCAGTACTTC
TRBV7-9	.	TRBJ1-2	.	CASSLEQVFYGYTF	TGTGCCAGCAGCTTAGAACAGGTCTTCTATGGCTACACCTTC
TRBV5-1	once	TRBJ2-7	.	CASSRQTDSYEQYF	TGCGCCAGCAGCCGACAGACAGACTCCTACGAGCAGTACTTC
TRBV7-7	few	TRBJ2-2	TRBD1	CASSLEPLGTAGAGELFF	TGTGCTAGCAGCTTAGAACCCCTCGGGACAGCCGGGGCCGGGGAGCTGTTTTTT
TRBV5-1	.	TRBJ2-3	.	CASSLQGGTDTQYF	TGCGCCAGCAGCTTGCAGGGTGGGACAGATACGCAGTATTTT
TRBV7-9	few	TRBJ1-1	.	CASSFEEWSAEAFF	TGTGCCAGCAGCTTCGAAGAGTGGAGCGCTGAAGCTTTCTTT
TRBV14	.	TRBJ1-5	.	CASSRDSNQPQHF	TGTGCCAGCAGCCGGGACTCAAATCAGCCCCAGCATTTT
TRBV11-2	few	TRBJ2-2	.	CASSLLSGETTGELFF	TGTGCCAGCAGCTTGTTATCAGGGGAAACGACCGGGGAGCTGTTTTTT
TRBV5-1	.	TRBJ2-2	.	CASMSTHTGELFF	TGCGCCAGCATGAGCACCCACACCGGGGAGCTGTTTTTT
TRBV18	.	TRBJ1-4	.	CASSPRTVGEKLFF	TGTGCCAGCTCACCACGGACAGTAGGTGAAAAACTGTTTTTT
TRBV10-3	once	TRBJ1-3	TRBD1	CAIRDRGLEISGNTIYF	TGTGCCATCAGAGACAGGGGGCTCGAAATCTCTGGAAACACCATATATTTT
TRBV7-9	.	TRBJ1-1	.	CASSFQPGGQTEAFF	TGTGCCAGCAGCTTTCAACCGGGGGGGCAAACTGAAGCTTTCTTT
TRBV13	.	TRBJ2-5	TRBD1	CASSPRDSRGTQYF	TGTGCCAGCAGCCCCCGGGACAGCCGAGGGACCCAGTACTTC
TRBV5-1	.	TRBJ1-3	TRBD1	CASSLRGQGIGNTIYF	TGCGCCAGCAGCTTGAGGGGACAGGGCATTGGAAACACCATATATTTT
TRBV5-1	.	TRBJ2-5	.	CASSLAGQMVQTQYF	TGCGCCAGCAGCTTGGCAGGACAAATGGTACAGACCCAGTACTTC
TRBV4-1	.	TRBJ2-7	.	CASSANPGGSSYEQYF	TGCGCCAGCAGCGCCAATCCAGGGGGGTCTTCCTACGAGCAGTACTTC
TRBV18	.	TRBJ2-2	TRBD1	CASSRGGEDTGELFF	TGTGCCAGCTCACGAGGGGGCGAGGACACCGGGGAGCTGTTTTTT
TRBV7-7	.	TRBJ2-1	.	CASSLGGDGEQFF	TGTGCTAGCAGCTTAGGGGGAGATGGCGAGCAGTTCTTC
TRBV19	.	TRBJ1-5	.	CASTLSPGANQPQHF	TGTGCCAGTACCCTATCCCCAGGGGCCAATCAGCCCCAGCATTTT
TRBV5-6	.	TRBJ2-3	.	CASSLAGGTDTQYF	TGTGCCAGCAGCTTGGCGGGGGGCACAGATACGCAGTATTTT
TRBV11-2	.	TRBJ2-4	TRBD2	CASSLLAGGPYIQYF	TGTGCCAGCAGCTTACTAGCGGGGGGGCCATACATTCAGTACTTC